The rows below give T cell receptor beta chains drawn from one sample of a study of cytotoxic CD8 clonotypes in ibrutinib-treated CLL. Assay: immunoSEQ multiplex PCR; the TCRdb copy retains only in-frame clones and omits some. This table has 45,000 to 55,000 clones, approximately 53% appearing once. The sample here was PBMCs, taken after 12 months of ibrutinib treatment. The receptor set was obtained from a human donor with chronic lymphocytic leukemia. Both conserved end residues are part of each CDR3. A D gene is named only where the DNA matches it firmly. For some rows the clone size is stated as once, few or many, or as a class when expanded; others skip it.

-	TRBV13	TRBD1	TRBJ1-3	TGTGCCAGCAGCTTAAAGGGGGCAGGTGGAAACACCATATATTTT	CASSLKGAGGNTIYF
-	TRBV28	TRBD1	TRBJ2-1	TGTGCCAGCAGCTCCCAAATAGGGGGCAAGAGGTTTTACAATGAGCAGTTCTTC	CASSSQIGGKRFYNEQFF
-	TRBV10-2	-	TRBJ2-7	TGCGCCAGCAGTGTAGGGGGACTGTTCTACGAGCAGTACTTC	CASSVGGLFYEQYF
-	TRBV5-1	-	TRBJ2-2	TGCGCCAGTCTGAATGGGAACACCGGGGAGCTGTTTTTT	CASLNGNTGELFF
-	TRBV7-9	-	TRBJ2-7	TGTGCCAGCAGTTTATCGGGCTTAAGCTCCTACGAGCAGTACTTC	CASSLSGLSSYEQYF
-	TRBV7-2	-	TRBJ2-7	TGTGCCAGCAGCTTAGATGAAATGAAAAGCCACGAGCAGTACTTC	CASSLDEMKSHEQYF
few	TRBV7-7	TRBD2	TRBJ2-1	TGTGCTAGCAGCTTACTAGCGGGGTACTACAATGAGCAGTTCTTC	CASSLLAGYYNEQFF
-	TRBV9	-	TRBJ2-3	TGTGCCAGCAGCGTAGGGGACTTGGATACGCAGTATTTT	CASSVGDLDTQYF
-	TRBV5-1	-	TRBJ2-2	TGCGCCAGCAGCCCCGGACAGAAGAACACCGGGGAGCTGTTTTTT	CASSPGQKNTGELFF
few	TRBV10-3	TRBD1	TRBJ1-4	TGTGCCATGACAGGGCTAGAAAAACTGTTTTTT	CAMTGLEKLFF
-	TRBV10-2	-	TRBJ1-1	TGCGCCAGCAGGGGGGGCCTCACTGAAGCTTTCTTT	CASRGGLTEAFF
-	TRBV6-5	-	TRBJ2-3	TGTGCCAGCAATCCACGTCCAGGACGCACAGATACGCAGTATTTT	CASNPRPGRTDTQYF
-	TRBV19	-	TRBJ2-3	TGTGCCAGTAGTATCCGCGGGAGCACAGATACGCAGTATTTT	CASSIRGSTDTQYF
-	TRBV27	TRBD1	TRBJ1-3	TGTGCCAGCAGTTCGCAATCCAGGGGGATCCTTGGAAACACCATATATTTT	CASSSQSRGILGNTIYF
-	TRBV27	TRBD1	TRBJ1-6	TGTGCCAGCAGCTCAGGGGGCTCCTATAATTCACCCCTCCACTTT	CASSSGGSYNSPLHF
-	TRBV28	-	TRBJ2-5	TGTGCCAGCAGTCGGTCCCAAGAGACCCAGTACTTC	CASSRSQETQYF
few	TRBV5-1	TRBD1	TRBJ2-1	TGCGCCAGCAGCCTCGGACAGGGAAGCTCCTACAATGAGCAGTTCTTC	CASSLGQGSSYNEQFF
-	TRBV5-1	-	TRBJ2-7	TGCGCCAGCAGCCAAACCGCGGGACAGTTATACGAGCAGTACTTC	CASSQTAGQLYEQYF
-	TRBV19	TRBD1	TRBJ1-1	TGTGCCAGTAGTATGGTCGGGACAGGGATGACTGAAGCTTTCTTT	CASSMVGTGMTEAFF
-	TRBV5-1	-	TRBJ2-7	TGCGCCAGCAGCTTGGAAGGCAACTCCTACGAGCAGTACTTC	CASSLEGNSYEQYF
once	TRBV5-1	-	TRBJ1-6	TGCGCCAGCAGCTTCGGCCTTAATTCACCCCTCCACTTT	CASSFGLNSPLHF
-	TRBV9	-	TRBJ2-1	TGTGCCAGCAGCCTTTGGGGGGACAGCTCCTACAATGAGCAGTTCTTC	CASSLWGDSSYNEQFF
-	TRBV5-4	-	TRBJ2-7	TGTGCCAGCAGCTTAGATGAAGACGAGCAGTACTTC	CASSLDEDEQYF
-	TRBV5-1	-	TRBJ1-1	TGCGCCAGCAGCTTGTTAGACAGAATGAACACTGAAGCTTTCTTT	CASSLLDRMNTEAFF
-	TRBV5-5	-	TRBJ1-2	TGTGCCAGCAGCTTGATGTCAGGGACCTATGGCTACACCTTC	CASSLMSGTYGYTF
-	TRBV27	TRBD2	TRBJ2-5	TGTGCCAGCAGGCTCGGGACTAGCGGGATTAGAGGGGAGACCCAGTACTTC	CASRLGTSGIRGETQYF
-	TRBV5-6	-	TRBJ1-3	TGTGCCAGCAGCCTTTTCAGGAAATACGACCGGCGTGGAAACACCATATATTTT	CASSLFRKYDRRGNTIYF
-	TRBV7-8	TRBD2	TRBJ2-3	TGTGCCAGCAGCTTAGGGTTAGCGGGAGGGCCCTCTACGCAGTATTTT	CASSLGLAGGPSTQYF
-	TRBV5-6	-	TRBJ2-7	TGTGCCAGCAGCTTGGTCCTGACAGGCCCCAACGAGCAGTACTTC	CASSLVLTGPNEQYF
few	TRBV6-6	-	TRBJ1-4	TGTGCCAGCAGTTACTTAGCCCGGACTAATGAAAAACTGTTTTTT	CASSYLARTNEKLFF
-	TRBV28	-	TRBJ2-7	TGTGCCAGCACCGAGGGGGGGAAGCCACGTCTTTCCTACGAGCAGTACTTC	CASTEGGKPRLSYEQYF
-	TRBV19	-	TRBJ1-1	TGTGCCAGTAGTATTGCGGGGGCTGAAGCTTTCTTT	CASSIAGAEAFF
-	TRBV7-9	TRBD1	TRBJ2-7	TGTGCCAGCAGCAAAAGGACAGGGGTCTACGAGCAGTACTTC	CASSKRTGVYEQYF
few	TRBV5-4	-	TRBJ1-1	TGTGCCAGCAGCCAAGGGCCATATGAAGCTTTCTTT	CASSQGPYEAFF
once	TRBV5-1	TRBD1	TRBJ1-4	TGCGCCAGCAGCCCACTCCCCGGGACAGGAGCAACTAATGAAAAACTGTTTTTT	CASSPLPGTGATNEKLFF
few	TRBV20-1	-	TRBJ2-7	TGCAGTGCTAGTAAGGCCGGGGTGCTGTACTTC	CSASKAGVLYF
-	TRBV7-2	-	TRBJ2-1	TGTGCCAGCAGCTCGGCCGGAACCTACAATGAGCAGTTCTTC	CASSSAGTYNEQFF